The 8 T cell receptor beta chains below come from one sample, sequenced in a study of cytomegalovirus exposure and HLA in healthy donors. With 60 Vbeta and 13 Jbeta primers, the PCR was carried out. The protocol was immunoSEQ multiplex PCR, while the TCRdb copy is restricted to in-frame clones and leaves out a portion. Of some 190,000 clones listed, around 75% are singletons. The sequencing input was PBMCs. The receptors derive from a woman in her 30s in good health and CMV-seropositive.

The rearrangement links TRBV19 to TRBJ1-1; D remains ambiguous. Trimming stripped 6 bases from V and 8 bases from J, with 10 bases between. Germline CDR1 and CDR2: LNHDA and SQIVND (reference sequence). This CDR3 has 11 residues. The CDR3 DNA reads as TGTGCCAGTAGAACTGGGAGAGAAGCTTTCTTT. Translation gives CASRTGREAFF. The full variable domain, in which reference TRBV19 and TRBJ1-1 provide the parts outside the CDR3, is DGGITQSPKYLFRKEGQNVTLSCEQNLNHDAMYWYRQDPGQGLRLIYYSQIVNDFQKGDIAEGYSVSREKKESFPLTVTSAQKNPTAFYLCASRTGREAFFGQGTRLTVV.

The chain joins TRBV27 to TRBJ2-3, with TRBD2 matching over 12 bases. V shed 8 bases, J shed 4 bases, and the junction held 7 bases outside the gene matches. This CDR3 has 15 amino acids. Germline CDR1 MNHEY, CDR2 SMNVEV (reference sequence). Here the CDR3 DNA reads TGTGCCAGCCTCGGACTAGCGGGACGCGCAGATACGCAGTATTTT. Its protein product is CASLGLAGRADTQYF.

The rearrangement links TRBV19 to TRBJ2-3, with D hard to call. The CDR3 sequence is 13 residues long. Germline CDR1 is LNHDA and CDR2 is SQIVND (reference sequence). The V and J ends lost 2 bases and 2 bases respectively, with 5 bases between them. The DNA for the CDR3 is TGTGCCAGTAGTATACAGTCCACAGATACGCAGTATTTT. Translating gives CASSIQSTDTQYF.

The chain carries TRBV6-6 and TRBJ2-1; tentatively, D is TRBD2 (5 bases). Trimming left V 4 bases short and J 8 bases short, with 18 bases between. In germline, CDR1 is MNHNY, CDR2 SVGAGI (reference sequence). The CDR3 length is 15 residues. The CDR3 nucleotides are TGTGCCAGCAGTTCCCACTCGTGGGCCGGGGATGAGCAGTTCTTC. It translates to CASSSHSWAGDEQFF.

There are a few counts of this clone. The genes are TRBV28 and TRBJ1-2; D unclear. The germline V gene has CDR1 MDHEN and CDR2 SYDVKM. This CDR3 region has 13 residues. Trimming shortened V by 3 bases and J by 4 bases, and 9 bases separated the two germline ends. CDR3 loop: CASSFRGGYGYTF. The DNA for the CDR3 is TGTGCCAGCAGTTTCCGGGGTGGCTATGGCTACACCTTC.

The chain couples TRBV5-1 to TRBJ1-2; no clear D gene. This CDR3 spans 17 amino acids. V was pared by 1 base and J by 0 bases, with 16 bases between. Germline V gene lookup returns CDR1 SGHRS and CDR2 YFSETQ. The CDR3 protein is CASSLQAAVDPNYGYTF. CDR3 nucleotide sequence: TGCGCCAGCAGCTTGCAAGCGGCGGTGGACCCTAACTATGGCTACACCTTC.

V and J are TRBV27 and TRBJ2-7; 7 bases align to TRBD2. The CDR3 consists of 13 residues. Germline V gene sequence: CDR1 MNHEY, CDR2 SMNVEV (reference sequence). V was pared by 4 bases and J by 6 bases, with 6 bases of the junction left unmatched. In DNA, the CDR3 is TGTGCCAGCAGTTCTAGCGGACTGGGCGAGCAGTACTTC. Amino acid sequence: CASSSSGLGEQYF.

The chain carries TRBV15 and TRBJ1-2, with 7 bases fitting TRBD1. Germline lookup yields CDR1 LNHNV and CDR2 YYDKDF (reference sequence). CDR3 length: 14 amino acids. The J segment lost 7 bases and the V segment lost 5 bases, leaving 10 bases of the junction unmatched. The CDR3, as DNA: TGTGCCACCAGCGTTAGGACCACAGGGGCTGGCTACACCTTC. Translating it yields CATSVRTTGAGYTF.